This entry lists 9 T cell receptor beta chains sequenced from one sample in a study of shared clonotypes between healthy human individuals. Profiled with immunoSEQ multiplex PCR; TCRdb holds only in-frame clones, not every one. The sample has about 1.9 million clones, roughly 95% seen once; the top ten hold 1.5% to 2%. CD45RO-negative cells were positively selected for CCR7, leaving out terminally differentiated effector memory CD45RA+ cells. Sequenced input: naive CD8+ T cells from PBMCs. These receptors came from a man between 18 and 29 years old in good health. Some clones in this sample may be carry-over from other donors' samples.

This chain connects TRBV15 to TRBJ2-7, with a tentative D call TRBD1 (5 bases). CDR1 LNHNV and CDR2 YYDKDF come from the germline V gene (reference sequence). The CDR3 totals 15 residues. Trimming stripped 0 bases from V and 4 bases from J, with 13 bases between. CDR3 region: CATSRDRGRAYEQYF. The DNA of the CDR3 is TGTGCCACCAGCAGAGATCGTGGCAGGGCATACGAGCAGTACTTC.

This rearrangement joins TRBV6-1 to TRBJ2-7; D tentatively reads TRBD1 or TRBD2 (5 bases each). Germline V lookup: CDR1 MNHNS, CDR2 SASEGT. CDR3 size: 13 residues. V lost 6 bases, J lost 2 bases, and 11 bases lay in between. The DNA for the CDR3 is TGTGCCAGCAGGGGGGTGTCCCCCTACGAGCAGTACTTC. As protein: CASRGVSPYEQYF.

The chain is built from TRBV5-4 and TRBJ2-1; possibly TRBD2 for D (6 bases). V lost 6 bases, J lost 4 bases, and 11 bases lay in between. From germline, CDR1 is SGHNT and CDR2 YYREEE (reference sequence). The length of the CDR3 is 13 residues. CDR3 amino acids: CASIGGLYNEQFF. The CDR3 bases are TGTGCCAGCATTGGGGGACTTTACAATGAGCAGTTCTTC.

A single count supports this clone. The V call is TRBV18, the J call TRBJ2-3; D unresolved. Germline CDR1 KGHSH, CDR2 LQKENI. Deletions cut 2 bases from V and 4 bases from J, with 7 bases between. This CDR3 has 13 residues. The CDR3 is CASSPTRSDTQYF. In nucleotides, the CDR3 is TGTGCCAGCTCACCAACCCGGTCAGATACGCAGTATTTT. The complete variable domain, with remaining parts taken from reference TRBV18 and TRBJ2-3, reads NAGVMQNPRHLVRRRGQEARLRCSPMKGHSHVYWYRQLPEEGLKFMVYLQKENIIDESGMPKERFSAEFPKEGPSILRIQQVVRGDSAAYFCASSPTRSDTQYFGPGTRLTVL.

This chain joins TRBV2 and TRBJ2-3, with 11 bases lining up with TRBD2. The trim removed 6 bases at V and 6 bases at J, leaving 11 bases unmatched. The germline gives CDR1 SNHLY, CDR2 FYNNEI. The CDR3 runs 16 residues. The CDR3 nucleotides read TGTGCCAGCAGGACCACCGGGACTAGCGGAGCTGATACGCAGTATTTT. This gives the protein CASRTTGTSGADTQYF.

This rearrangement joins TRBV6-6 to TRBJ1-1; TRBD1 aligns across 7 bases. CDR1 and CDR2 (germline): MNHNY, SVGAGI (reference sequence). The CDR3 sequence is 13 residues long. J gave up 4 bases and V 6 bases, and 5 bases lay outside the gene matches. DNA of the CDR3: TGTGCCAGCAGACCGGGACAGCTCACTGAAGCTTTCTTT. Translating gives CASRPGQLTEAFF.

The CDR3: CASSPWDRQAGETQYF. DNA of the CDR3: TGTGCCAGCAGCCCTTGGGACAGGCAAGCAGGAGAGACCCAGTACTTC. The V call is TRBV4-2, the J call TRBJ2-5, with 8 bases that match TRBD1. The V and J ends lost 4 bases and 4 bases, in that order; junction bases with no gene match: 11. This CDR3 has 16 amino acids. Germline V lookup: CDR1 LGHNA, CDR2 YNFKEQ.

The chain links TRBV2 to TRBJ2-3; maybe TRBD2 (7 bases). Trimming removed 11 bases from V and 4 bases from J, with 25 bases in between. CDR3 size: 16 residues. Germline V lookup: CDR1 SNHLY, CDR2 FYNNEI. This CDR3 reads CAGLRGSGGRADTQYF. CDR3 bases: TGTGCCGGCCTCAGGGGTTCGGGCGGGAGAGCAGATACGCAGTATTTT.

The chain is built from TRBV29-1 and TRBJ1-2, with unresolved D. The CDR3 contains 12 residues. The V gene's germline CDR1 is SQVTM and CDR2 ANQGSEA. V gave up 4 bases and J gave up 8 bases, with 14 bases separating them. This CDR3 is CSVVPPSPGYTF. The CDR3 bases are TGCAGCGTTGTACCCCCCTCCCCGGGCTACACCTTC.